This TCR beta chain emerged from a study of blood T cell repertoires in COVID-19. Study background: Whether acute or convalescent, the COVID-19 samples came from the United States, Italy and Spain. PBMCs, B-cell-depleted T cells, or T cells provided the cDNA or gDNA that made up the material.

Germline V gene sequence: CDR1 MNHNS, CDR2 SASEGT. This CDR3 spans 14 amino acids. V was trimmed by 2 bases and J by 1 base, leaving 9 bases between them. Study processing details: Reference gene primer amplification in the assay estimated nucleated cell counts. The repertoire was sequenced with immunoSEQ multiplex PCR; TCRdb's copy has only in-frame clones and lacks some. V and J calls plus clone size are reproduced from that table; the DNA served to infer D and trimming. The table has some 380,000 clones, around 90% seen once. V gene TRBV6-1 combines with J gene TRBJ2-7; perhaps TRBD2 as D (6 bases). This sequence originates from a man between 18 and 29 years old with active or convalescent COVID-19. The sample comprised peripheral blood. Here the CDR3 reads CASSEMGGSYEQYF. In DNA form, the CDR3 reads TGTGCCAGCAGTGAAATGGGGGGTTCCTACGAGCAGTACTTC.